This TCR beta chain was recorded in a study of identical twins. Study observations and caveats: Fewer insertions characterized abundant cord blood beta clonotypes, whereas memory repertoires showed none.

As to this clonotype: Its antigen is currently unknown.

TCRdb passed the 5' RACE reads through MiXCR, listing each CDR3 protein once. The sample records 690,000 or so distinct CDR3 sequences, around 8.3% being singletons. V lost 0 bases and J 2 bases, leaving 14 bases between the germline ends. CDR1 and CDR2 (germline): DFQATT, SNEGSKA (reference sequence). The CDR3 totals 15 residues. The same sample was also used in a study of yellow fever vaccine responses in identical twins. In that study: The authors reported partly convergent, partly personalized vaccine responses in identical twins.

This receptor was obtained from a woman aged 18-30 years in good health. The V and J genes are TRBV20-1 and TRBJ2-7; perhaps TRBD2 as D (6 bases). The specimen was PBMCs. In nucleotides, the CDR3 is TGCAGTGCTAGAGATCGATTCCGCGGGACCTACGAGCAGTACTTC. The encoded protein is CSARDRFRGTYEQYF.